The 32 T cell receptor beta chains listed next were all sequenced from one sample in a study of coeliac disease. The method was immunoSEQ multiplex PCR; TCRdb's version includes in-frame clones alone and lacks a portion of them. The data hold 6,800 or so clones, with around 69% observed a single time. Sequencing was done on a sample of lamina propria lymphocytes from the gut. All receptors derive from a man between 25 and 39 years old with celiac disease.

This clone was seen only once. The chain carries TRBV28 and TRBJ2-3; the match to TRBD2 covers 8 bases. V gave up 10 bases and J gave up 0 bases; unmatched junction bases: 6. This CDR3 is built from 14 residues. The germline CDR1 and CDR2 sequences are MDHEN and SYDVKM. CDR3: CAMGKRGSTDTQYF. CDR3 DNA: TGTGCCATGGGAAAGCGGGGGAGCACAGATACGCAGTATTTT.

CDR3 sequence reads: CASSPTGTEQFF. The CDR3, as DNA: TGTGCCAGCAGCCCAACAGGGACTGAGCAGTTCTTC. The V gene is TRBV11-2, the J gene TRBJ2-1, with D perhaps matching TRBD1 (6 bases). Looked up from germline, CDR1 is SGHAT and CDR2 is FQNNGV. The CDR3 contains 12 residues. With 5 bases removed from V and 9 bases from J, the gap between germline ends came to 11 bases.

CDR3 sequence (DNA): TGTGCCAGCAGCGCACTAGCGGGTAAGGATGAGCAGTTCTTC. This gives the protein CASSALAGKDEQFF. This rearrangement joins TRBV9 to TRBJ2-1, with 9 bases lining up with TRBD2. The CDR3 has 14 amino acids. The J segment lost 8 bases and the V segment lost 3 bases, leaving 6 bases of the junction unmatched. Germline values: CDR1 SGDLS, CDR2 YYNGEE.

The chain recombines TRBV19 with TRBJ1-4; 9 bases match TRBD1. The CDR3 has 16 residues. With V trimmed by 7 bases and J by 0 bases, 6 bases remained unmatched. Germline CDR1 reads LNHDA; CDR2 reads SQIVND (reference sequence). The CDR3 DNA reads TGTGCCAGTAAGGGGACAGGGTGGGCAACTAATGAAAAACTGTTTTTT. Its translation: CASKGTGWATNEKLFF.

The chain recombines TRBV20-1 with TRBJ1-2; the D is unclear. V shed 6 bases and J shed 6 bases, with 11 bases lying between them. The CDR3 spans 11 residues. CDR1 and CDR2 from the germline V gene are DFQATT and SNEGSKA (reference sequence). The DNA of the CDR3 is TGCAGTGCCCCGCCTATTGATGGCTACACCTTC. Encoded protein: CSAPPIDGYTF.

This chain joins TRBV29-1 and TRBJ1-5; 7 bases are shared with TRBD1. The CDR3 spans 14 residues. V was pared by 5 bases and J by 2 bases, with 6 bases of the junction left unmatched. Germline CDR1 is SQVTM and CDR2 is ANQGSEA. CDR3 bases: TGCAGCGTTCAGGGGGATAACGGCAATCAGCCCCAGCATTTT. It specifies CSVQGDNGNQPQHF.

The chain is built from TRBV18 and TRBJ2-1; TRBD2 aligns across 10 bases. V gave up 0 bases and J gave up 3 bases; unmatched junction bases: 2. CDR1 and CDR2 (germline): KGHSH, LQKENI. The CDR3 has 16 amino acids. In nucleotides, the CDR3 is TGTGCCAGCTCACCACCCCTAGCGGGAGTCTACAATGAGCAGTTCTTC. Translation: CASSPPLAGVYNEQFF. Full variable domain (rest looked up from reference TRBV18 and TRBJ2-1): NAGVMQNPRHLVRRRGQEARLRCSPMKGHSHVYWYRQLPEEGLKFMVYLQKENIIDESGMPKERFSAEFPKEGPSILRIQQVVRGDSAAYFCASSPPLAGVYNEQFFGPGTRLTVL.

The chain links TRBV28 to TRBJ2-6; 10 positions match TRBD2. Per the germline V gene, CDR1 is MDHEN and CDR2 is SYDVKM. The CDR3 is 18 amino acids. V gave up 10 bases and J gave up 1 base; unmatched junction bases: 13. CDR3 sequence: CATTETSGGVSGANVLTF. CDR3 DNA: TGTGCCACCACAGAGACAAGCGGGGGGGTGTCTGGGGCCAACGTCCTGACTTTC.

The CDR3 DNA reads TGTGCCAGCAGGCAAACAGGGGTCTACGGCTACACCTTC. This codes for CASRQTGVYGYTF. The V call is TRBV7-9, the J call TRBJ1-2, with 7 bases fitting TRBD1. The germline CDR1 and CDR2 sequences are SEHNR and FQNEAQ (reference sequence). This CDR3 spans 13 amino acids. V dropped 6 bases and J dropped 8; count of bases not matched to a gene: 9.

The chain employs TRBV7-2 and TRBJ1-5, with D possibly TRBD1 on 5 matching bases. CDR3 length equals 15 residues. Trimming removed 0 bases from V and 2 bases from J, with 8 bases in between. From germline, CDR1 is SGHTA and CDR2 FQGNSA. In nucleotides, the CDR3 is TGTGCCAGCAGCTTAGCAAGCAGGGGCAATCAGCCCCAGCATTTT. Encoded protein: CASSLASRGNQPQHF.

The table lists this clone with a count of one. The chain recombines TRBV30 with TRBJ2-6; tentative D call: TRBD1 (5 bases). Trimming took off 6 bases at V and 6 bases at J, with 9 bases between the two ends. The germline V gene has CDR1 GTSNPN and CDR2 SVGIG (reference sequence). The CDR3 contains 12 residues. The CDR3 sequence: CACTREANVLTF. CDR3 bases: TGTGCCTGTACCAGGGAGGCCAACGTCCTGACTTTC.

The chain employs TRBV10-3 and TRBJ2-1, with 8 nucleotides matching TRBD2. Unmatched junction bases numbered 9, after V lost 4 bases and J lost 7 bases. The CDR3 consists of 15 residues. Germline V gene data show CDR1 as ENHRY and CDR2 as SYGVKD. For the CDR3, the DNA is TGTGCCATCAGTGTTCCGGGAGGGCCTAGGAATGAGCAGTTCTTC. It yields the protein CAISVPGGPRNEQFF.

The gene calls are TRBV19 and TRBJ1-1, with TRBD1 identical over 7 bases. This CDR3 has 15 residues. CDR1 and CDR2 (germline): LNHDA, SQIVND (reference sequence). V was pared by 7 bases and J by 0 bases, with 8 bases of the junction left unmatched. The CDR3 nucleotides read TGTGCCAGTAAAACCCCAGGGGGAATGAACACTGAAGCTTTCTTT. It translates to CASKTPGGMNTEAFF.

This clone has only a few counts. The V and J genes are TRBV30 and TRBJ1-6, with TRBD1 identical over 7 bases. Germline V lookup: CDR1 GTSNPN, CDR2 SVGIG (reference sequence). The J segment lost 8 bases and the V segment lost 2 bases, leaving 3 bases of the junction unmatched. The CDR3 contains 13 residues. The CDR3 coding sequence is TGTGCCTGGAGTCTGCAGGGGGATTCACCCCTCCACTTT. Residues: CAWSLQGDSPLHF.

The CDR3 DNA follows: TGTGCCAGCAGCCCAGCTGCCAGCGGCGATGAGCAGTTCTTC. Protein product: CASSPAASGDEQFF. The genes are TRBV7-6 and TRBJ2-1; a weak D match, TRBD2 (5 bases). Germline loops: CDR1 SGHVS, CDR2 FNYEAQ. This CDR3 has 14 amino acids. The V gene lost 5 bases and the J gene lost 8 bases, with 16 bases spanning the gap.

The sample holds a few counts of this clone. The V call is TRBV5-1, the J call TRBJ2-2; 8 nucleotides align to TRBD1. Germline V gene lookup returns CDR1 SGHRS and CDR2 YFSETQ. There are 16 residues in the CDR3. Trimming cost V 4 bases and J 2 bases; bases outside gene matches: 7. The CDR3 sequence: CASSPTGGSNTGELFF. The CDR3 DNA is TGCGCCAGCAGCCCAACAGGGGGTTCTAACACCGGGGAGCTGTTTTTT.

The chain links TRBV2 to TRBJ1-6; 10 bases agree with TRBD1. Per germline, CDR1 SNHLY and CDR2 FYNNEI. V lost 5 bases and J lost 8; bases outside the gene matches: 9. CDR3 length equals 16 residues. The CDR3 loop reads CASSSRRGTGDSPLHF. In DNA form, the CDR3 reads TGTGCCAGCAGTTCCCGAAGGGGGACAGGGGATTCACCCCTCCACTTT.

This clone occurred once. The chain combines TRBV11-2 with TRBJ2-3, with TRBD2 as a possible D gene (5 bases). This CDR3 region has 16 residues. The V and J ends lost 0 bases and 1 base respectively, with 11 bases between them. Germline CDR1 reads SGHAT; CDR2 reads FQNNGV. The CDR3 bases are TGTGCCAGCAGCTTAGACTTAGGGAGAGGCACAGATACGCAGTATTTT. This gives the protein CASSLDLGRGTDTQYF. Using reference TRBV11-2 and TRBJ2-3 for the parts outside the CDR3, the full variable domain is EAGVAQSPRYKIIEKRQSVAFWCNPISGHATLYWYQQILGQGPKLLIQFQNNGVVDDSQLPKDRFSAERLKGVDSTLKIQPAKLEDSAVYLCASSLDLGRGTDTQYFGPGTRLTVL.

The chain employs TRBV6-6 and TRBJ2-5; a possible D gene is TRBD1 (6 bases). The CDR3 extends over 13 amino acids. Trimming cost V 6 bases and J 5 bases, with 13 bases left between them. Germline V gene sequence: CDR1 MNHNY, CDR2 SVGAGI (reference sequence). CDR3 sequence reads: CASSPGVWETQYF. The CDR3 DNA sequence: TGTGCCAGCAGCCCAGGGGTTTGGGAGACCCAGTACTTC.

This chain links TRBV2 with TRBJ2-5; TRBD1 agrees at 7 bases. The V gene end was trimmed by 4 bases and the J gene end by 5 bases; junction bases not matched to a gene: 7. The CDR3 is 14 amino acids. Germline CDR1 is SNHLY and CDR2 is FYNNEI. As DNA, the CDR3 is TGTGCCAGCAGTGTTGGTAGGGGGCCGGAGACCCAGTACTTC. It translates to CASSVGRGPETQYF.

The chain has TRBV5-4 and TRBJ1-5; no firm D call. The CDR3 covers 13 residues. The V end was cut by 4 bases, the J end by 7 bases, with 12 bases between. Germline V gene lookup returns CDR1 SGHNT and CDR2 YYREEE (reference sequence). Here the CDR3 reads CASSAGLEQPQHF. Here the CDR3 DNA reads TGTGCCAGCAGCGCCGGACTCGAGCAGCCCCAGCATTTT.

This sequence joins TRBV4-3 and TRBJ1-1; D ambiguous. The CDR3 consists of 14 residues. CDR1 is LGHNA and CDR2 is YSLEER in the germline V gene. Trimming shortened V by 0 bases and J by 8 bases, and 13 bases separated the two germline ends. This CDR3 is CASSQEKGGLEAFF. The CDR3 DNA reads as TGCGCCAGCAGCCAAGAGAAGGGAGGGTTGGAAGCTTTCTTT.

This chain uses TRBV6-1 with TRBJ2-7; 14 nucleotides align to TRBD2. The CDR3 is 15 residues long. V gave up 1 base and J gave up 11 bases; unmatched junction bases: 7. Germline assignment: CDR1 MNHNS and CDR2 SASEGT. The chain's CDR3 is CASSEETSGRALKYF. CDR3 nucleotide sequence: TGTGCCAGCAGTGAAGAGACTAGCGGGAGGGCTTTGAAGTACTTC.

This clone was seen a single time. CDR3 DNA sequence: TGTGCCAGCAAGGAGGGAATGGACTATGGCTACACCTTC. It translates to CASKEGMDYGYTF. The rearrangement uses TRBV6-1 and TRBJ1-2; the D is unclear. The germline gives CDR1 MNHNS, CDR2 SASEGT. V lost 7 bases, J lost 3 bases, and 12 bases lay in between. CDR3 size: 13 residues.

This clone was counted between two and nine times. The chain uses TRBV19 and TRBJ2-3, with 11 bases that match TRBD2. CDR1 LNHDA and CDR2 SQIVND come from the germline V gene (reference sequence). After removal of 6 bases from V and 5 bases from J, the junction contained 4 bases not matched to a gene. CDR3 length: 14 amino acids. DNA of the CDR3: TGTGCCAGTAGCCGTGGACTAGCGGGAGATACGCAGTATTTT. Translated: CASSRGLAGDTQYF.

The V call is TRBV28, the J call TRBJ2-1; 9 bases align to TRBD2. This CDR3 region has 15 residues. Trimming took 4 bases from V and 4 from J; bases not matched to a gene: 5. The V gene's germline CDR1 is MDHEN and CDR2 SYDVKM. The CDR3 region is CASSSPTSGYNEQFF. The DNA of the CDR3 is TGTGCCAGCAGTTCTCCGACTAGCGGTTACAATGAGCAGTTCTTC.

The chain carries TRBV30 and TRBJ2-7; a possible D gene is TRBD2 (6 bases). The length of the CDR3 is 18 residues. Trimming pared 2 bases from V and 0 bases from J, leaving 23 bases between. Germline V gene sequence: CDR1 GTSNPN, CDR2 SVGIG (reference sequence). The CDR3 DNA sequence: TGTGCCTGGAGTTGGGGCATGGGAGGACAAAGGAGCTCCTACGAGCAGTACTTC. Encoded protein: CAWSWGMGGQRSSYEQYF.

The gene calls are TRBV27 and TRBJ2-3, with 9 bases identical to TRBD1. With 10 bases clipped from V and 0 bases from J, the junction kept 17 bases outside the gene matches. The CDR3 spans 18 residues. CDR1 is MNHEY and CDR2 is SMNVEV in the germline V gene (reference sequence). CDR3 nucleotide sequence: TGTGCCACCACCCCCCTCTTGACAGGGGGTCGGAGCACAGATACGCAGTATTTT. It encodes CATTPLLTGGRSTDTQYF.

There are a few counts of this clone. The V gene is TRBV7-9, the J gene TRBJ2-6, with 12 bases that match TRBD1. The CDR3 runs 18 residues. V shed 5 bases, J shed 4 bases, and the junction held 9 bases outside the gene matches. Germline assignment: CDR1 SEHNR and CDR2 FQNEAQ (reference sequence). The DNA of the CDR3 is TGTGCCAGCAGCCTCGTGGGACAGGGGGCAACCGGGGCCAACGTCCTGACTTTC. Its protein is CASSLVGQGATGANVLTF.

The chain links TRBV4-1 to TRBJ1-5; D unresolved. From germline, CDR1 is MGHRA and CDR2 YSYEKL. The CDR3 has 14 amino acids. Trimming shortened V by 1 base and J by 4 bases, and 8 bases separated the two germline ends. The CDR3 region is CASSQVGLNQPQHF. DNA for the CDR3: TGCGCCAGCAGCCAAGTTGGCCTTAATCAGCCCCAGCATTTT.

This sequence joins TRBV5-1 and TRBJ2-7; 9 nucleotides line up with TRBD1. This CDR3 comprises 13 residues. Trimming removed 7 bases from V and 4 bases from J; junction bases left unmatched: 6. Looked up from germline, CDR1 is SGHRS and CDR2 is YFSETQ. This CDR3 is CASRTGGGYEQYF. The CDR3 DNA sequence: TGCGCCAGCCGAACAGGGGGCGGATACGAGCAGTACTTC.

The chain uses TRBV7-2 and TRBJ1-6, with a weak D call TRBD1 (5 bases). Trimming stripped 1 base from V and 9 bases from J, with 13 bases between. CDR1 and CDR2 (germline): SGHTA, FQGNSA. The CDR3 consists of 15 residues. The CDR3 protein is CASSLVSQGRSPLHF. In DNA form, the CDR3 reads TGTGCCAGCAGCTTAGTTAGCCAGGGCCGTTCACCCCTCCACTTT.